This T cell receptor (beta chain) was retrieved from a study of T-cell memory formation after mild COVID-19. General study results and limits: Some clones that responded were present in memory (sampled pre-infection), which suggests cross-reactive memory joined. Clones shrinking from day 15 to 85 showed even CD4/CD8 mixes; later expanders tilted CD4+. For second-wave clones that peaked at day 37, SARS-CoV-2 specificity went unverified.

Note on this clonotype: The target antigen is unknown.

5'RACE, which relied on constant-segment primers, yielded TCR alpha and TCR beta cDNA libraries carrying sample barcodes and UMIs. Each CDR3 protein gets one entry after TCRdb re-called the 5' RACE reads with MiXCR. The sample yields about 140,000 distinct CDR3 sequences, 11% to 15% seen once. The junction had 16 bases not matched to a gene; V was cut back by 3 bases and J by 3 bases. Germline V gene sequence: CDR1 SGHAT, CDR2 FQNNGV. The length of the CDR3 is 20 residues. The V gene is TRBV11-2, the J gene TRBJ2-1, with TRBD2 matching over 11 bases. The clonotype was recovered from an adult woman who had mild COVID-19 (a few samples of this study predate the infection). Cell type and time point are not known. The specimen sequenced was PBMCs or a T cell subset sorted from them (not recorded which). The CDR3 region is CASSLLLLAGGLADYNEQFF. CDR3 bases: TGTGCCAGCAGCTTGCTTCTGCTAGCGGGAGGCCTTGCTGACTACAATGAGCAGTTCTTC.